This T cell receptor (beta chain) emerged from a study of T cells in localized non-small cell lung cancer. General observations from the study: The tumor had only one region sequenced, so heterogeneity remains possible. It was uninvolved adjacent lung that showed the highest T cell clonality, exceeding tumor. Prolonged overall survival went with higher T cell density in the blood. When the top 100 tumor clones were examined, a median roughly 62 of them also appeared in the adjacent lung, which was paired and uninvolved.

The CDR3 is made up of 14 amino acids. The germline CDR1 and CDR2 sequences are KGHSH and LQKENI. Some clones are missing from TCRdb's copy, which holds only in-frame ones; the method was immunoSEQ multiplex PCR. The repertoire holds more than 30,000 clones, with 88% as singletons. Comments on this clone: Its antigen is unknown.

This TCR was recovered from a woman aged 40 to 75 with stage III lung adenocarcinoma. The V call is TRBV18, the J call TRBJ2-3; D could derive from TRBD1 or TRBD2 (6 bases each). Specimen: peripheral blood mononuclear cells, collected before any cancer treatment. The CDR3, as DNA: TGTGCTAGCCACCGGAGGGGGGTCACAGATACGCAGTATTTT. Translating it yields CASHRRGVTDTQYF.